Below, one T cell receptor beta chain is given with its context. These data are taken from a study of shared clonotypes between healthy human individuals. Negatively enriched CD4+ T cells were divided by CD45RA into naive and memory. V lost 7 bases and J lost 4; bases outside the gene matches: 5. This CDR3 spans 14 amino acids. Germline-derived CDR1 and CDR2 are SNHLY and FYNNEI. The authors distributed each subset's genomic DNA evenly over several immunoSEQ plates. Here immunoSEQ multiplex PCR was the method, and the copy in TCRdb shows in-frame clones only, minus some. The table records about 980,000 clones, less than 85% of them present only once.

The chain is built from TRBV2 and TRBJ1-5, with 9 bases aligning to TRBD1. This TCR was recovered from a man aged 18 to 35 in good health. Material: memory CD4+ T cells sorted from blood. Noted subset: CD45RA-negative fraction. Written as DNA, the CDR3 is TGTGCCAGCAAGGGACAGGGACGTAATCAGCCCCAGCATTTT. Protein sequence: CASKGQGRNQPQHF. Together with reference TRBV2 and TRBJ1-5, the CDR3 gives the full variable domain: EPEVTQTPSHQVTQMGQEVILRCVPISNHLYFYWYRQILGQKVEFLVSFYNNEISEKSEIFDDQFSVERPDGSNFTLKIRSTKLEDSAMYFCASKGQGRNQPQHFGDGTRLSIL.